The rows below give T cell receptor beta chains drawn from one sample of a study of T-cell memory formation after mild COVID-19. TCRdb re-called the 5' RACE reads through MiXCR, storing one row per CDR3 protein. The table shows roughly 310,000 distinct CDR3 sequences, with around a sixth occurring only once. Sequenced sample: PBMCs or a T cell subset sorted from them (not recorded which). The receptors were gathered from a man between 18 and 35 years old who had mild COVID-19 (a few samples of this study predate the infection). Cell type and time point are not known. Each CDR3 is given without its conserved first and last residue. Each record gives: V gene, clone size, CDR3 protein. Not all rows give a size; the values are once, few, many and, for expanded clones, a class.

V gene: TRBV7-8; clone size: many; CDR3 protein: ASSWTSGGMDTGELF
V gene: TRBV4-3; clone size: .; CDR3 protein: ASSLQGGGGRDGYT
V gene: TRBV6-1; clone size: few; CDR3 protein: ASSVKRVGRVDPYEQY
V gene: TRBV5-6; clone size: .; CDR3 protein: ASSLFQGGEKLF
V gene: TRBV21-1; clone size: .; CDR3 protein: ASPTPGSTDTQY
V gene: TRBV28; clone size: .; CDR3 protein: ASRFLGQPQH
V gene: TRBV18; clone size: few; CDR3 protein: ASSASPGDTEAF
V gene: TRBV6-5; clone size: .; CDR3 protein: ASRQGGSNQPQH
V gene: TRBV4-1; clone size: .; CDR3 protein: ASSQYPQSTSLAKNIQY
V gene: TRBV4-2; clone size: few; CDR3 protein: ASSQDRKETQY
V gene: TRBV7-2; clone size: few; CDR3 protein: ASSRGAGPGRKTQY
V gene: TRBV9; clone size: .; CDR3 protein: ASSTTDRASGNTIY
V gene: TRBV6-5; clone size: .; CDR3 protein: ASVGGTDTQY
V gene: TRBV6-5; clone size: many; CDR3 protein: ASSYGGALLQY
V gene: TRBV12-3/TRBV12-4; clone size: .; CDR3 protein: ASSNRVRDTEAF
V gene: TRBV5-1; clone size: .; CDR3 protein: ASSDGTGTYEQY
V gene: TRBV7-2; clone size: many; CDR3 protein: ASRPGQALGELF
V gene: TRBV5-4; clone size: few; CDR3 protein: ASSSYGDYGYT
V gene: TRBV30; clone size: .; CDR3 protein: AWSVQGTDTQY
V gene: TRBV6-5; clone size: .; CDR3 protein: ASSFRRGEAF
V gene: TRBV28; clone size: few; CDR3 protein: AGNSGTREPQH
V gene: TRBV10-3; clone size: .; CDR3 protein: AISERGTGVEPQH
V gene: TRBV4-3; clone size: .; CDR3 protein: ASSQEIGGFTGELF
V gene: TRBV20-1; clone size: .; CDR3 protein: SARAATSPGELF
V gene: TRBV20-1; clone size: few; CDR3 protein: SARDYRGHGYT
V gene: TRBV6-2/TRBV6-3; clone size: few; CDR3 protein: ASSYPGGEQY
V gene: TRBV2; clone size: .; CDR3 protein: ASSEEDGTVAKNIQY
V gene: TRBV5-1; clone size: many; CDR3 protein: ASSPGRGADTQY
V gene: TRBV7-9; clone size: many; CDR3 protein: ASSLDRNEQF
V gene: TRBV5-1; clone size: .; CDR3 protein: ASSLTGGSSYEQY
V gene: TRBV11-2; clone size: .; CDR3 protein: ASSLVPGPADQDTQY
V gene: TRBV7-2; clone size: few; CDR3 protein: ASSDPILKDRANTEAF
V gene: TRBV15; clone size: .; CDR3 protein: ATSRQGFETQY
V gene: TRBV5-1; clone size: .; CDR3 protein: ASSLGTGLGFDEQY
V gene: TRBV5-4; clone size: few; CDR3 protein: ASSSPGPNYGYT
V gene: TRBV7-2; clone size: .; CDR3 protein: ASSYGTGVTYEQY
V gene: TRBV7-2; clone size: .; CDR3 protein: ASSPHRTSGGSTDTQY
V gene: TRBV2; clone size: few; CDR3 protein: ASSVKGSGANVLT
V gene: TRBV12-3/TRBV12-4; clone size: .; CDR3 protein: ASSLAGITDTQY
V gene: TRBV4-1; clone size: many; CDR3 protein: ASSQEDRGYTQY
V gene: TRBV10-3; clone size: .; CDR3 protein: AISGGAVIYGYT
V gene: TRBV29-1; clone size: few; CDR3 protein: SVGSGGANVLT
V gene: TRBV4-3; clone size: .; CDR3 protein: ASSQRRQGNQPQH
V gene: TRBV7-2; clone size: few; CDR3 protein: ASSLELRRKTHYGYT
V gene: TRBV7-3; clone size: few; CDR3 protein: ASSLTGEGIQY
V gene: TRBV7-8; clone size: many; CDR3 protein: ASSLGSDEQF
V gene: TRBV6-5; clone size: many; CDR3 protein: ASSSMGSYSYEQY
V gene: TRBV7-9; clone size: .; CDR3 protein: ASSQRGRRAF
V gene: TRBV6-1; clone size: .; CDR3 protein: ASFRPGANVLT
V gene: TRBV7-9; clone size: few; CDR3 protein: ASSFSAAVNTQY
V gene: TRBV2; clone size: .; CDR3 protein: ASSELLAGAYEQY